These 30 T cell receptor beta chains share one sample of origin, sequenced in a study of T cell responses to AZD1222 COVID-19 vaccine. TCRdb's copy holds only in-frame clones and misses some; the assay was immunoSEQ multiplex PCR. This table holds some 88,000 clones, around 90% found once. Material: peripheral blood, obtained on day 0 of AZD1222 vaccination. These receptors were obtained from an adult in good health.

V and J are TRBV6-1 and TRBJ2-5; 8 nucleotides line up with TRBD1. Germline CDR1 is MNHNS and CDR2 is SASEGT. CDR3 size: 19 residues. V shed 1 base, J shed 3 bases, and the junction held 16 bases outside the gene matches. CDR3 sequence reads: CASSEGRGRGRSWEETQYF. DNA of the CDR3: TGTGCCAGCAGTGAAGGGCGGGGCAGGGGGCGATCTTGGGAAGAGACCCAGTACTTC.

The V gene is TRBV27, the J gene TRBJ2-1; D not resolved. Looked up from germline, CDR1 is MNHEY and CDR2 is SMNVEV (reference sequence). CDR3 length: 14 residues. Trimming shortened V by 6 bases and J by 6 bases, and 15 bases separated the two germline ends. The CDR3 loop reads CASRAAGPINEQFF. The CDR3 DNA reads TGTGCCAGCAGGGCCGCAGGTCCGATCAATGAGCAGTTCTTC.

The chain recombines TRBV28 with TRBJ2-1; 7 bases match TRBD1. The J segment lost 1 base and the V segment lost 6 bases, leaving 6 bases of the junction unmatched. Germline V gene sequence: CDR1 MDHEN, CDR2 SYDVKM. This CDR3 region has 15 residues. The CDR3 region is CASRDRDRSYNEQFF. DNA of the CDR3: TGTGCCAGCAGAGATCGGGACAGATCCTACAATGAGCAGTTCTTC.

The gene calls are TRBV28 and TRBJ2-1; D remains unclear. The CDR3 contains 14 residues. Per germline, CDR1 MDHEN and CDR2 SYDVKM. Trimming took 5 bases from V and 7 from J, leaving 15 bases between them. The CDR3 reads CASSLTDGTNEQFF. In DNA, the CDR3 is TGTGCCAGCAGTCTAACGGACGGTACAAATGAGCAGTTCTTC.

This chain uses TRBV7-9 with TRBJ1-1, with unresolved D. There are 15 residues in the CDR3. V was pared by 2 bases and J by 0 bases, with 10 bases between. Germline V gives CDR1 SEHNR, CDR2 FQNEAQ (reference sequence). In nucleotides, the CDR3 is TGTGCCAGCAGCTTAATGAGCAAAATGAACACTGAAGCTTTCTTT. Translating it yields CASSLMSKMNTEAFF.

The chain joins TRBV4-3 to TRBJ2-1; D might be TRBD1 (6 bases). This CDR3 is 16 amino acids long. Trimming left V 2 bases short and J 3 bases short, with 14 bases between. The germline CDR1 and CDR2 sequences are LGHNA and YSLEER. CDR3 sequence (DNA): TGCGCCAGCAGCCAAAACAGGGATTTTGGCTACAATGAGCAGTTCTTC. Translating it yields CASSQNRDFGYNEQFF.

DNA for the CDR3: TGTGCCAGTAGTGCCCTAGTTCAGCCCCAGCATTTT. Amino acid sequence: CASSALVQPQHF. This rearrangement joins TRBV19 to TRBJ1-5, with D unresolved. Germline V gives CDR1 LNHDA, CDR2 SQIVND (reference sequence). V shed 5 bases and J shed 6 bases, with 8 bases lying between them. The CDR3 runs to 12 residues.

The chain uses TRBV11-2 and TRBJ2-5, with D perhaps matching TRBD1 (5 bases). The germline gives CDR1 SGHAT, CDR2 FQNNGV. V lost 5 bases, J lost 2 bases, and 9 bases lay in between. The CDR3 has 13 residues. The CDR3 sequence is CASSPRTQETQYF. CDR3 DNA sequence: TGTGCCAGCAGCCCGAGGACACAAGAGACCCAGTACTTC.

The CDR3, as DNA: TGTGCCAGCAGTCACGCAGTCAATGAGCAGTTCTTC. It encodes CASSHAVNEQFF. The gene calls are TRBV6-2 or TRBV6-3 and TRBJ2-1, with D unresolved. The CDR3 spans 12 residues. V lost 5 bases to trimming and J lost 6 bases, with 8 bases between them. CDR1 MNHEY and CDR2 SVGEGT come from the germline V gene.

This chain uses TRBV2 with TRBJ2-5; maybe TRBD1 (5 bases). The CDR3 runs 15 residues. Trimming removed 5 bases at V and 4 bases at J, with 17 bases between. Germline CDR1 reads SNHLY; CDR2 reads FYNNEI. CDR3 residues: CASSTNGHGRETQYF. The CDR3 DNA is TGTGCCAGCAGTACGAACGGACATGGGCGAGAGACCCAGTACTTC.

CDR3 DNA sequence: TGTGCCAGCGGGGGGTGGGACGAGACTAATGAAAAACTGTTTTTT. Its translation: CASGGWDETNEKLFF. V is TRBV7-9 and J is TRBJ1-4; D may be TRBD1 (5 bases). This CDR3 is built from 15 residues. Germline lookup yields CDR1 SEHNR and CDR2 FQNEAQ (reference sequence). The germline V and J ends were trimmed by 8 bases and 2 bases, with 15 bases remaining between them.

The CDR3 sequence is CASSYSQRFMTVLRTDTQYF. The CDR3, as DNA: TGTGCCAGCAGTTACTCCCAGCGCTTCATGACCGTGTTGCGCACAGATACGCAGTATTTT. The chain carries TRBV6-2 or TRBV6-3 and TRBJ2-3; D not certain. V lost 0 bases to trimming and J lost 1 base, with 23 bases between them. There are 20 residues in the CDR3. Germline CDR1 reads MNHEY; CDR2 reads SVGEGT.

The chain recombines TRBV7-9 with TRBJ2-1, with TRBD2 identical over 11 bases. V gave up 2 bases and J gave up 9 bases; unmatched junction bases: 6. Per germline, CDR1 SEHNR and CDR2 FQNEAQ (reference sequence). The CDR3 runs 15 residues. CDR3 loop: CASSLTSGRTGEQFF. CDR3 sequence (DNA): TGTGCCAGCAGCTTAACTAGCGGGAGAACTGGTGAGCAGTTCTTC.

The chain couples TRBV4-3 to TRBJ2-3, with 7 bases identical to TRBD1. The CDR3 is 16 residues long. In germline, CDR1 is LGHNA, CDR2 YSLEER. V lost 2 bases, J lost 2 bases, and 7 bases stayed unmatched. As DNA, the CDR3 is TGCGCCAGCAGCCAATCAAGTCAGGGGGTCACAGATACGCAGTATTTT. Its protein is CASSQSSQGVTDTQYF.

This rearrangement joins TRBV2 to TRBJ2-5; no firm D call. The CDR3 runs to 14 residues. Trimming removed 3 bases at V and 4 bases at J, with 12 bases between. Germline V gives CDR1 SNHLY, CDR2 FYNNEI. CDR3 nucleotides: TGTGCCAGCAGTGATCACAGCACGAGAGAGACCCAGTACTTC. It yields the protein CASSDHSTRETQYF.

CDR3 sequence reads: CASSFNEKLFF. CDR3 sequence (DNA): TGTGCCAGCAGTTTCAATGAAAAACTGTTTTTT. The rearrangement links TRBV28 to TRBJ1-4, with unresolved D. CDR1 MDHEN and CDR2 SYDVKM come from the germline V gene. This CDR3 spans 11 amino acids. V was clipped by 3 bases and J by 5 bases, with 1 base between them.

This clone occurred a few times. V is TRBV11-2 and J is TRBJ2-1, with TRBD2 matching over 7 bases. Germline CDR1 is SGHAT and CDR2 is FQNNGV. V was clipped by 0 bases and J by 2 bases; unmatched bases: 13. CDR3 size: 19 residues. The CDR3 loop reads CASSLDRSGAGSPYNEQFF. In DNA form, the CDR3 reads TGTGCCAGCAGCTTAGATCGAAGCGGGGCAGGGAGTCCCTACAATGAGCAGTTCTTC.

The chain employs TRBV9 and TRBJ1-2; TRBD1 aligns across 8 bases. V was pared by 4 bases and J by 2 bases, with 7 bases of the junction left unmatched. Germline V gives CDR1 SGDLS, CDR2 YYNGEE. This CDR3 has 15 amino acids. CDR3 DNA sequence: TGTGCCAGCAGCACAGGACGGACAGGGAACTATGGCTACACCTTC. Translation: CASSTGRTGNYGYTF.

The rearrangement links TRBV9 to TRBJ2-5; 7 nucleotides line up with TRBD1. Trimming removed 3 bases from V and 3 bases from J; junction bases left unmatched: 8. Germline CDR1 SGDLS, CDR2 YYNGEE. The CDR3 runs 15 residues. This CDR3 is CASSESGTEKETQYF. DNA for the CDR3: TGTGCCAGCAGCGAGTCCGGGACAGAAAAAGAGACCCAGTACTTC.

This chain connects TRBV5-1 to TRBJ2-3; D unresolved. CDR1 is SGHRS, CDR2 YFSETQ, per germline. This CDR3 has 14 amino acids. V lost 0 bases, J lost 5 bases, and 10 bases lay in between. The CDR3 here is CASSLVGPLDTQYF. Here the CDR3 DNA reads TGCGCCAGCAGCTTGGTAGGCCCCTTAGATACGCAGTATTTT.

The rearrangement links TRBV18 to TRBJ1-1; D not resolved. Trimming shortened V by 6 bases and J by 1 base, and 12 bases separated the two germline ends. CDR1 and CDR2 from the germline V gene are KGHSH and LQKENI. This CDR3 has 14 amino acids. CDR3 in DNA: TGTGCCAGCTCCCCGACATCTTCGAACACTGAAGCTTTCTTT. Its protein is CASSPTSSNTEAFF.

This clone was observed a single time. This sequence joins TRBV7-9 and TRBJ1-6; D not certain. The V end was cut by 4 bases, the J end by 7 bases, with 14 bases between. Germline V gene data show CDR1 as SEHNR and CDR2 as FQNEAQ (reference sequence). The CDR3 runs 15 residues. The CDR3, as DNA: TGTGCCAGCAGCTATATGGGAGGAAGCAATTCACCCCTCCACTTT. Translated: CASSYMGGSNSPLHF.

V is TRBV7-9 and J is TRBJ2-5; TRBD1 matches 7 bases. V shed 5 bases, J shed 1 base, and the junction held 7 bases outside the gene matches. The CDR3 sequence is 15 residues long. Germline-derived CDR1 and CDR2 are SEHNR and FQNEAQ (reference sequence). The CDR3 DNA reads TGTGCCAGCAGCACCCTGGGACAGCGCCAAGAGACCCAGTACTTC. This codes for CASSTLGQRQETQYF.

This clone has a single count. This sequence joins TRBV19 and TRBJ1-1, with TRBD1 matching 10 bases. The CDR3 is 14 amino acids. From germline, CDR1 is LNHDA and CDR2 SQIVND (reference sequence). With 9 bases clipped from V and 5 bases from J, the junction kept 9 bases outside the gene matches. The CDR3 DNA follows: TGTGCCAGCCAGGAGGGACAGGGGCGGACTGAAGCTTTCTTT. Its protein product is CASQEGQGRTEAFF.

The chain employs TRBV29-1 and TRBJ2-2; 8 nucleotides line up with TRBD2. Germline V CDR1 and CDR2: SQVTM, ANQGSEA. This CDR3 comprises 15 residues. The trim removed 6 bases at V and 7 bases at J, leaving 13 bases unmatched. For the CDR3, the DNA is TGCAGCGTCCGAAGCCCAGCGGGAGCCATCGGGGAGCTGTTTTTT. This gives the protein CSVRSPAGAIGELFF.

The chain couples TRBV14 to TRBJ2-1, with 10 positions matching TRBD2. The trim removed 0 bases at V and 0 bases at J, leaving 5 bases unmatched. The CDR3 extends over 18 amino acids. Germline V CDR1 and CDR2: SGHDN, FVKESK. Here the CDR3 DNA reads TGTGCCAGCAGCCAAGAGCTACTAGCGGGGAGCTCCTACAATGAGCAGTTCTTC. It specifies CASSQELLAGSSYNEQFF.

This sequence joins TRBV27 and TRBJ2-3; unclear D gene. With 2 bases removed from V and 1 base from J, the gap between germline ends came to 1 base. Germline CDR1 and CDR2: MNHEY and SMNVEV (reference sequence). CDR3 length: 12 residues. The DNA for the CDR3 is TGTGCCAGCAGTTTAGGCACAGATACGCAGTATTTT. Protein product: CASSLGTDTQYF.

The V gene is TRBV4-3, the J gene TRBJ2-5; D is perhaps TRBD1 (5 bases). Per germline, CDR1 LGHNA and CDR2 YSLEER. V was pared by 4 bases and J by 3 bases, with 24 bases between. The CDR3 has 18 residues. DNA for the CDR3: TGCGCCAGCAGCCTCCGGGCTGGGCCAGGGCATATGGAAGAGACCCAGTACTTC. Encoded protein: CASSLRAGPGHMEETQYF.

This clone came up once. This chain connects TRBV27 to TRBJ2-5; no reliable D call. Germline V lookup: CDR1 MNHEY, CDR2 SMNVEV (reference sequence). Trimming removed 3 bases at V and 5 bases at J, with 10 bases between. The CDR3 spans 13 residues. DNA for the CDR3: TGTGCCAGCAGTTTGGCTGGGGTCGAGACCCAGTACTTC. It encodes CASSLAGVETQYF.

CDR3 residues: CASTLGQGSNQPQHF. For the CDR3, the DNA is TGTGCCAGTACCCTAGGGCAGGGTAGCAATCAGCCCCAGCATTTT. This sequence joins TRBV19 and TRBJ1-5; TRBD1 might be the D (5 bases). The V gene lost 7 bases and the J gene lost 0 bases, with 13 bases spanning the gap. The CDR3 is made up of 15 amino acids. The V gene's germline CDR1 is LNHDA and CDR2 SQIVND (reference sequence).